This T cell receptor (beta chain) was obtained from a study of cytomegalovirus exposure and HLA in healthy donors. The study's findings and limits: There were some public TCRs occurring in many donors, but most TCR sequences were rare.

Sequencing used immunoSEQ multiplex PCR; TCRdb keeps in-frame clones, though not all of them. This table has roughly 56,000 clones, around 93% appearing once. Turning to this clone: What it binds is not known.

The source is a woman in her late teens or twenties in good health and CMV-seropositive. The sample taken for sequencing was PBMCs.

CDR3: CASTPSGGWPDTQYF. The CDR3, as DNA: TGTGCCAGCACCCCCAGCGGGGGTTGGCCAGATACGCAGTATTTT. The V and J genes are TRBV7-6 and TRBJ2-3, with 8 positions matching TRBD2. The CDR3 length is 15 residues. CDR1 SGHVS and CDR2 FNYEAQ come from the germline V gene. V was pared by 7 bases and J by 4 bases, with 10 bases of the junction left unmatched.